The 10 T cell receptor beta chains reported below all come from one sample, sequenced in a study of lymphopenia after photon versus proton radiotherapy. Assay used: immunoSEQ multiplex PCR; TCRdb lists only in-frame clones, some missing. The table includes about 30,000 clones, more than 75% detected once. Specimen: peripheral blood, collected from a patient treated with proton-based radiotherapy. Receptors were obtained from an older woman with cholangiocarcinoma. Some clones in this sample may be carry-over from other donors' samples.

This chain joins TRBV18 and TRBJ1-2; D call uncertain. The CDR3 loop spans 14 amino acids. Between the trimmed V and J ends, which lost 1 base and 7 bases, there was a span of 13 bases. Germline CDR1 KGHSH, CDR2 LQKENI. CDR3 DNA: TGTGCCAGCTCACCACAGGGAGGTCCGGGTGGCTACACCTTC. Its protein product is CASSPQGGPGGYTF.

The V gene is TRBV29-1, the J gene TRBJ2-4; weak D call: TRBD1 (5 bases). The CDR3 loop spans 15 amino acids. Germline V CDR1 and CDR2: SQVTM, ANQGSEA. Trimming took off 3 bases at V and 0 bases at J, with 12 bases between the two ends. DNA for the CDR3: TGCAGCGTTGAGGACATCCAGGGAGCCAAAAACATTCAGTACTTC. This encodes CSVEDIQGAKNIQYF. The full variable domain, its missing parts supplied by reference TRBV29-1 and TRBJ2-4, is SAVISQKPSRDICQRGTSLTIQCQVDSQVTMMFWYRQQPGQSLTLIATANQGSEATYESGFVIDKFPISRPNLTFSTLTVSNMSPEDSSIYLCSVEDIQGAKNIQYFGAGTRLSVL.

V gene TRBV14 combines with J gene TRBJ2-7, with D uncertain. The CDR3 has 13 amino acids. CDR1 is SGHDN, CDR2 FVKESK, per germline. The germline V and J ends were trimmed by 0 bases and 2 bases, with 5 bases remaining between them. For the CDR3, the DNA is TGTGCCAGCAGCCAAGATCTGGCCTACGAGCAGTACTTC. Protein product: CASSQDLAYEQYF.

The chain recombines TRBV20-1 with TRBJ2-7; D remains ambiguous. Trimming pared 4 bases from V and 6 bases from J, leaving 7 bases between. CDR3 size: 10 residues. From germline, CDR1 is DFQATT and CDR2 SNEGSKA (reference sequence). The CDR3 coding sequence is TGCAGTGCTACTCCTCGCGAGCAGTACTTC. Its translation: CSATPREQYF.

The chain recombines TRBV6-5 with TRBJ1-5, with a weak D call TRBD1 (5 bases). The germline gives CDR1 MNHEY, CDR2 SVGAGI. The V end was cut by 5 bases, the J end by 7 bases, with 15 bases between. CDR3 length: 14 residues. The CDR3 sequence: CASSMEGLRQPQHF. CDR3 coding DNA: TGTGCCAGCAGTATGGAGGGGTTACGCCAGCCCCAGCATTTT.

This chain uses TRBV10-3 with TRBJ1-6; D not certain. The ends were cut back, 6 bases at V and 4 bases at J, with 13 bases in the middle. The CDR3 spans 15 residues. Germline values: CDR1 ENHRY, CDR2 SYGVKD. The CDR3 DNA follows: TGTGCCATCAGCCCGACGGAGCCGTATAATTCACCCCTCCACTTT. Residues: CAISPTEPYNSPLHF.

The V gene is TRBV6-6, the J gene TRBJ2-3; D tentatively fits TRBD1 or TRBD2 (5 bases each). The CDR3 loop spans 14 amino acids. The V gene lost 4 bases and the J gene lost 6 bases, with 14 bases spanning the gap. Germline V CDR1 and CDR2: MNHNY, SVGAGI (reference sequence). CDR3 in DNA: TGTGCCAGCAGTTGGGATGGGACCTCGGATACGCAGTATTTT. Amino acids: CASSWDGTSDTQYF.

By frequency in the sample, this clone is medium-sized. The CDR3 spells CASSVSDRADTEAFF. CDR3 nucleotides: TGTGCCAGCAGTGTTTCGGACAGAGCGGACACTGAAGCTTTCTTT. The gene calls are TRBV6-1 and TRBJ1-1; D is perhaps TRBD1 (6 bases). The V end lost 4 bases, the J end lost 3 bases, and 15 bases lay between the germline ends. CDR1 is MNHNS, CDR2 SASEGT, per germline. CDR3 length: 15 residues.

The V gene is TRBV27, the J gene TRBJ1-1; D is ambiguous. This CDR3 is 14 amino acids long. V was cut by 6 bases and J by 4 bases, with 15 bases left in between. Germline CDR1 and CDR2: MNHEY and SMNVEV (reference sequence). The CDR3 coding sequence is TGTGCCAGCAGCTCCTATGGCTCTCGCACTGAAGCTTTCTTT. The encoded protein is CASSSYGSRTEAFF.

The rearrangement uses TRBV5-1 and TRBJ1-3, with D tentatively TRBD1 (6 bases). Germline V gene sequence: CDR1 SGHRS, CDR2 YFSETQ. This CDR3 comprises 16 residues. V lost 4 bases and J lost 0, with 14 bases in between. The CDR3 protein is CASSQGPTNSGNTIYF. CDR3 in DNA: TGCGCCAGCAGCCAGGGGCCGACTAACTCTGGAAACACCATATATTTT.